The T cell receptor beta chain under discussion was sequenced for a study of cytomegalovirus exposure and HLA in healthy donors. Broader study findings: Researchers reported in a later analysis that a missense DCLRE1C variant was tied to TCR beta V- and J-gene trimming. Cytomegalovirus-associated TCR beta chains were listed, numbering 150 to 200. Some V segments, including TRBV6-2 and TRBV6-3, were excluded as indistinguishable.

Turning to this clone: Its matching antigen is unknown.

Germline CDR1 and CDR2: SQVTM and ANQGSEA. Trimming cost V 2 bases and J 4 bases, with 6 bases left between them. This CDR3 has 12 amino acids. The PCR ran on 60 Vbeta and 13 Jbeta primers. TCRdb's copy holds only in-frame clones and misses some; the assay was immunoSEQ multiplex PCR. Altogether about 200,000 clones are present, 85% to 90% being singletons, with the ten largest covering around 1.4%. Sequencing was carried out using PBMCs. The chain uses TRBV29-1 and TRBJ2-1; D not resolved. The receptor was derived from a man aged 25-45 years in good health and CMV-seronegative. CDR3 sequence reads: CSVEPPYNEQFF. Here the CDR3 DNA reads TGCAGCGTTGAACCTCCTTACAATGAGCAGTTCTTC.